The 2 T cell receptor beta chains below all came from one sample that was sequenced in a study of regulatory T cells in long-lasting Graves disease. Time point here: newly diagnosed GD, antithyroid drugs for less than 3 months. PBMC RNA served as the TCR library source. CDR3-region Arm-PCR and iRepertoire HTBI primers produced the TCR beta libraries. A single record per CDR3 protein comes from TCRdb applying MiXCR to the multiplex PCR reads. The sample lists hundreds of thousands of distinct CDR3 sequences, roughly 15% occurring once. This sample was shared with a second study, whose subject was T cells in Graves' hyperthyroidism and ophthalmopathy.

The specimen was peripheral blood mononuclear cells (PBMCs), collected at new diagnosis, from a patient treated with antithyroid drugs. Every receptor here comes from a woman aged 25 to 39 with Graves disease.

V is TRBV6-2 or TRBV6-3 and J is TRBJ2-7, with no clear D. The CDR3 runs 13 residues. From germline, CDR1 is MNHEY and CDR2 SVGEGT. Deletions cut 8 bases from V and 0 bases from J, with 11 bases between. CDR3 protein: CASAPTVSYEQYF. In nucleotides, the CDR3 is TGTGCCAGCGCTCCCACGGTCTCCTACGAGCAGTACTTC.

This clonotype was counted a few times. The chain employs TRBV14 and TRBJ2-1; no firm D call. This CDR3 contains 15 residues. Germline lookup yields CDR1 SGHDN and CDR2 FVKESK. V dropped 0 bases and J dropped 13 bases, with 19 bases sitting between them. CDR3 in amino acids: CASSQDSFLGAIQFF. Written as DNA, the CDR3 is TGTGCCAGCAGCCAAGATAGTTTTCTAGGCGCTATTCAGTTCTTC.